This TCR beta chain came from a study of cytomegalovirus exposure and HLA in healthy donors. Regarding the study as a whole: Association of about 17,000 TCR beta sequences with HLA alleles was found at 0.05 false discovery rate in a later analysis. Most TCR sequences proved rare, with some public TCRs found in many donors.

Points on this clone: Its specificity is unknown.

It was with 60 Vbeta and 13 Jbeta primers that the PCR ran. Profiling relied on immunoSEQ multiplex PCR, and the TCRdb table lists in-frame clones only, not all of them. The data hold 100,000 or so clones, with roughly four fifths observed a single time. The length of the CDR3 is 12 residues. Germline V gene lookup returns CDR1 LNHDA and CDR2 SQIVND (reference sequence). V was clipped by 5 bases and J by 5 bases, with 9 bases between them. This receptor was taken from a man aged 40-55 years in good health and CMV-seronegative. What was sequenced was PBMCs. The chain is built from TRBV19 and TRBJ1-2, with D perhaps TRBD1 (5 bases). The CDR3 DNA sequence: TGTGCCAGTAGTCTTGGACAATATGGCTACACCTTC. Translating it yields CASSLGQYGYTF.